The entry below gives a single T cell receptor beta chain sequence along with its context. This record belongs to a study of T cell changes during pregnancy in multiple sclerosis. Clones were read by immunoSEQ multiplex PCR, and TCRdb kept only the in-frame ones, dropping some. The sample records under 80,000 clones, around 94% being singletons. This specimen consisted of peripheral blood, obtained in the third trimester of pregnancy. The TCR sequence derives from a female donor with multiple sclerosis, enrolled in a pregnancy study.

The CDR3 nucleotides are TGTGCCAGCAGCGGGGGACAGGGCGTCAATATGAACACTGAAGCTTTCTTT. It translates to CASSGGQGVNMNTEAFF. The chain recombines TRBV7-2 with TRBJ1-1; 9 bases map to TRBD1. CDR1 and CDR2 from the germline V gene are SGHTA and FQGNSA. The V segment lost 5 bases and the J segment 0 bases; nucleotides outside the gene matches: 10. This CDR3 region has 17 residues.